These T cell receptor beta chains were read from a single sample in a study of blood T cell repertoires in COVID-19. Sequencing was performed with immunoSEQ multiplex PCR; in TCRdb, only in-frame clones are kept and a portion is missing. This sample has 150,000 to 170,000 clones, with roughly 83% found just once. Input material: peripheral blood. These receptors originate from a woman aged 60 to 75 with COVID-19, enrolled during active disease. CDR3s include the opening cysteine and the closing phenylalanine or tryptophan. The order of the fields is V gene, J gene, D gene, clone size, CDR3 DNA, CDR3 protein. The D gene is left open where the match is weak. The size field is filled for only some rows; it gives once, few, many or a size class.

>TRBV7-8|TRBJ1-1|-|-
TGTGCCAGCAGCTACGACTGGATGAACACTGAAGCTTTCTTT
CASSYDWMNTEAFF
>TRBV5-6|TRBJ2-5|TRBD1|-
TGTGCCAGCCAGGGACAGACCCAAGAGACCCAGTACTTC
CASQGQTQETQYF
>TRBV30|TRBJ2-3|TRBD2|-
TGTGCCTGCTCTCAGCGGGGACGCTCCTTGGATACGCAGTATTTT
CACSQRGRSLDTQYF
>TRBV18|TRBJ1-2|-|-
TGTGCCAGCTCACGAGAGGCTGGGTATGGCTACACCTTC
CASSREAGYGYTF
>TRBV9|TRBJ1-1|-|-
TGTGCCAGCAGCGTAGGCGGGATGCGCCACACTGAAGCTTTCTTT
CASSVGGMRHTEAFF
>TRBV7-9|TRBJ2-5|-|-
TGTGCCAGCAGCTTATGGGGCTTGGAGACCCAGTACTTC
CASSLWGLETQYF
>TRBV18|TRBJ2-3|TRBD2|-
TGTGCCAGCTCAGGCTCTAGCGGGAGCACAGATACGCAGTATTTT
CASSGSSGSTDTQYF
>TRBV30|TRBJ1-4|-|-
TGTGCCTGGAGTACAGGGGAAAAACTGTTTTTT
CAWSTGEKLFF
>TRBV5-4|TRBJ1-4|TRBD1|-
TGTGCCAGCAGCTTGAAGACAGGGGGTGAAAAACTGTTTTTT
CASSLKTGGEKLFF
>TRBV10-3|TRBJ1-2|-|-
TGTGCCATCACCTTGGGCAGGAACTATGGCTACACCTTC
CAITLGRNYGYTF
>TRBV10-3|TRBJ1-1|-|-
TGTGCCATCAGTAAGACAGGGAACACTGAAGCTTTCTTT
CAISKTGNTEAFF
>TRBV6-5|TRBJ1-6|TRBD1|-
TGTGCCAGCAAGGACAGGGTTCCTGATAATTCACCCCTCCACTTT
CASKDRVPDNSPLHF
>TRBV18|TRBJ1-6|TRBD1|-
TGTGCCAGCTCCTTGACAGGGGACAATTCACCCCTCCACTTT
CASSLTGDNSPLHF
>TRBV6-5|TRBJ1-4|TRBD1|-
TGTGCCAGACAGGGGGCGGGGGAAAAACTGTTTTTT
CARQGAGEKLFF
>TRBV29-1|TRBJ1-2|TRBD1|-
TGCAGCGTGGATTGGACAGGGGCTGGAGGCTATGGCTACACCTTC
CSVDWTGAGGYGYTF
>TRBV10-3|TRBJ1-1|TRBD1|-
TGTGCCATCAGGGAGACAGGGGCCGCAGGAGTCTCGAACACTGAAGCTTTCTTT
CAIRETGAAGVSNTEAFF
>TRBV19|TRBJ1-4|-|-
TGTGCCAGTAGTATCAGTCTGCAGTTTAATGAAAAACTGTTTTTT
CASSISLQFNEKLFF
>TRBV10-3|TRBJ2-7|-|-
TGTGCCGCATCCCCCGGGAGCTCCTACGAGCAGTACTTC
CAASPGSSYEQYF
>TRBV5-1|TRBJ2-1|TRBD2|-
TGCGCCAGCAGCCTTCAACTAGCGGGGCCTACTGGTGAGCAGTTCTTC
CASSLQLAGPTGEQFF
>TRBV7-8|TRBJ2-5|TRBD2|-
TGTGCCAGCAGCCTACTAGCGGGGGGGCCCCAGGAGACCCAGTACTTC
CASSLLAGGPQETQYF
>TRBV29-1|TRBJ1-5|-|-
TGCAGCGTTGATCTTGGCCCAAATCAGCCCCAGCATTTT
CSVDLGPNQPQHF
>TRBV3-1/TRBV3-2|TRBJ1-3|-|few
TGTGCCAGCAGCAACTTAGACAGGAGCCGAAACACCATATATTTT
CASSNLDRSRNTIYF
>TRBV5-6|TRBJ1-1|TRBD1|-
TGTGCCAGCAGCTTCGACCGGACAGGGAGGGCTGAAGCTTTCTTT
CASSFDRTGRAEAFF
>TRBV11-2|TRBJ1-4|-|-
TGTGCCAGCAGCTTAGATCGAGATCACGAAAAACTGTTTTTT
CASSLDRDHEKLFF
>TRBV19|TRBJ1-4|TRBD1|few
TGTGCCAGTAGGGACAGGGGGCTCGCTAATGAAAAACTGTTTTTT
CASRDRGLANEKLFF
>TRBV6-5|TRBJ1-4|-|-
TGTGCCAGCAGTTACTCCAGGGGAATTAATGAAAAACTGTTTTTT
CASSYSRGINEKLFF
>TRBV5-1|TRBJ1-2|-|-
TGCGCCAGCACACGCCTTAGCCAGGGACTAGATGGCTACACCTTC
CASTRLSQGLDGYTF
>TRBV6-6|TRBJ2-6|-|-
TGTGCCAGCAGTTACTCCCGGGGAGCTGGGGCCAACGTCCTGACTTTC
CASSYSRGAGANVLTF
>TRBV27|TRBJ2-7|-|-
TGTGCCAGCAGTTTGGTGGGAGTGAACTCCTACGAGCAGTACTTC
CASSLVGVNSYEQYF
>TRBV4-2|TRBJ1-2|-|-
TGTGCCAGCAGCCAAGATCGACAGACTAACTATGGCTACACCTTC
CASSQDRQTNYGYTF
>TRBV11-2|TRBJ2-5|TRBD2|once
TGTGCCAGCAGCTTAACAGCGGGGGAAGAGACCCAGTACTTC
CASSLTAGEETQYF
>TRBV5-1|TRBJ1-1|-|-
TGCGCCAGCAGCTTGGACCGATCGGGGACTGAAGCTTTCTTT
CASSLDRSGTEAFF
>TRBV6-2/TRBV6-3|TRBJ1-5|-|-
TGTGCCAGCAGTTACACCGGACTCAACAATCAGCCCCAGCATTTT
CASSYTGLNNQPQHF
>TRBV21-1|TRBJ1-5|-|-
TGTGCCAGCAGCAAACGGGGGGGCGGTTATAGCAATCAGCCCCAGCATTTT
CASSKRGGGYSNQPQHF
>TRBV18|TRBJ1-3|TRBD1|-
TGTGCCAGCTCACCTGACAGGGGAGCAGGAAACACCATATATTTT
CASSPDRGAGNTIYF
>TRBV9|TRBJ1-1|-|-
TGTGCCAGCAGCGTTTTAAGGGGGAACACTGAAGCTTTCTTT
CASSVLRGNTEAFF
>TRBV4-2|TRBJ1-4|-|few
TGTGCCAGCAGCCCATCCTACAGGGCAACTAATGAAAAACTGTTTTTT
CASSPSYRATNEKLFF
>TRBV3-1/TRBV3-2|TRBJ1-1|-|-
TGTGCCAGCAACCTAGGGGTAAACACTGAAGCTTTCTTT
CASNLGVNTEAFF
>TRBV2|TRBJ2-1|TRBD2|few
TGTGCCAGCAGTGAACTAGCGGGGGGGTACAATGAGCAGTTCTTC
CASSELAGGYNEQFF
>TRBV5-5|TRBJ1-1|-|few
TGTGCCAGCAGCTTGGGAATATCGACTGGCACTGAAGCTTTCTTT
CASSLGISTGTEAFF
>TRBV5-1|TRBJ1-3|TRBD1|-
TGCGCCAGCAGCCCACAGACAGGGGGATCTGGAAACACCATATATTTT
CASSPQTGGSGNTIYF
>TRBV5-1|TRBJ2-5|-|-
TGCGCCAGCAGCTTAGCGGGTGGGGAGACCCAGTACTTC
CASSLAGGETQYF
>TRBV7-3|TRBJ1-1|-|few
TGTGCCAGCAGCCGACAGCAGGTTTCTGAAGCTTTCTTT
CASSRQQVSEAFF
>TRBV7-2|TRBJ1-5|TRBD1|-
TGTGCCAGCAGCTCAGGGGGCGCGCATCAGCCCCAGCATTTT
CASSSGGAHQPQHF
>TRBV9|TRBJ2-5|TRBD2|-
TGTGCCAGCAGCAGTCGACTAGCGGGGGGAACCCAGTACTTC
CASSSRLAGGTQYF
>TRBV3-1/TRBV3-2|TRBJ2-3|TRBD2|-
TGTGCCAGCAGCCTATCTAGCGGGGTCACAGATACGCAGTATTTT
CASSLSSGVTDTQYF
>TRBV29-1|TRBJ2-1|-|once
TGCAGCGTTGACCGGGACACTTTTTACAATGAGCAGTTCTTC
CSVDRDTFYNEQFF